This T cell receptor (beta chain) is drawn from a study of Ad26.COV2.S vaccination and SARS-CoV-2 variants. Study-wide context: Administration of Ad26.COV2.S was intramuscular, either once or twice 56 days apart.

Study-level results: Responses of spike-specific T cells (both CD8+ and CD4+) reportedly showed substantial breadth after vaccination.

Comments on this clone: Its specificity is not known.

Treatment denoted: some 19 received Ad26.COV2.S at low or high dose, single or two shots; about 5 received placebo; per-sample allocation not given. Sampling took place 63 days after the first vaccine or placebo injection. What was given as vaccine was an Ad26 vector encoding Wuhan-strain SARS-CoV-2 spike. The germline CDR1 and CDR2 sequences are LGHDT and YNNKEL (reference sequence). The CDR3 runs to 18 residues. With V trimmed by 2 bases and J by 5 bases, 11 bases remained unmatched. Clones were read by immunoSEQ multiplex PCR, and TCRdb kept only the in-frame ones, dropping some. The sample records 300,000 to 350,000 clones, 90% being singletons.

Sequencing was performed on peripheral blood, taken in a trial of Ad26.COV2.S vaccine versus placebo. The genes are TRBV3-1 (or the pseudogene TRBV3-2) and TRBJ2-5; 13 nucleotides match TRBD2. This clonotype was sampled from a person aged 18-60 years who received the Ad26.COV2.S COVID-19 vaccine or a placebo. The CDR3 DNA reads TGTGCCAGCAGCCAAAGAGGACTAGCGGGAGAGAGGGTGGAGACCCAGTACTTC. Protein sequence: CASSQRGLAGERVETQYF.